The clone carrying this T cell receptor beta chain was picked up a small number of times. A junction end diverges from the germline sequence, so it may reflect a read error. The data originate from a study of identical twins. CDR3 size: 15 residues. The germline V gene has CDR1 SEHNR and CDR2 FQNEAQ (reference sequence). One entry per CDR3 protein, called by TCRdb with MiXCR from the 5' RACE reads. The sample yields hundreds of thousands of distinct CDR3 sequences, around 12% seen once. The same data also contributed to another study, on yellow fever vaccine responses in identical twins.

The TCR originated in a woman aged 18 to 35 in good health. The specimen sequenced was PBMCs. The chain employs TRBV7-9 and TRBJ2-4; maybe TRBD2 (5 bases). CDR3 sequence reads: CASSLAGPIGGIQYF. The DNA of the CDR3 is TGTGCCAGCAGCCTAGCCGGCCCGATCGGTGGCATTCAGTACTTC.